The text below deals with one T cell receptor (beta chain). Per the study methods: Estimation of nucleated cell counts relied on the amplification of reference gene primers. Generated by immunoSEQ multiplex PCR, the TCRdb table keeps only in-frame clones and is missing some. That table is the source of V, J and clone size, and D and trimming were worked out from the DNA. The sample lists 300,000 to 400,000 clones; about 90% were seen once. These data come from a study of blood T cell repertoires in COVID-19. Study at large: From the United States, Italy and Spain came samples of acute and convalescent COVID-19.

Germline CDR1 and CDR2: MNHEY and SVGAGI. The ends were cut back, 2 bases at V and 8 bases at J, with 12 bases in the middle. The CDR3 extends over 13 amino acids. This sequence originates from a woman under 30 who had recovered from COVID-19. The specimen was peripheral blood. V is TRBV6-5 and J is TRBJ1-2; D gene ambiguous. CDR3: CASSYGRHRGYTF. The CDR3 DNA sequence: TGTGCCAGCAGTTACGGTCGACATCGCGGCTACACCTTC.